The next 29 T cell receptor beta chains were all read from a single sample in a study of shared clonotypes between healthy human individuals. TCRdb keeps only in-frame clones here, not all; method: immunoSEQ multiplex PCR. The sample records some 1.5 million clones, 96% being singletons. Sequenced: naive CD4+ T cells sorted from blood. Subset indicated: CD45RA+ positively selected. These receptors all come from a man aged 30 to 45 in good health.

As for this clone: This same CDR3 is encoded by further DNA sequences in the sample. The rearrangement joins TRBV19 to TRBJ2-7, with D perhaps TRBD2 (6 bases). The length of the CDR3 is 14 residues. Per the germline V gene, CDR1 is LNHDA and CDR2 is SQIVND (reference sequence). Trimming took off 1 base at V and 2 bases at J, with 9 bases between the two ends. In DNA form, the CDR3 reads TGTGCCAGTAGTATAGGGGGAGGCGCCTACGAGCAGTACTTC. Its protein is CASSIGGGAYEQYF.

The gene calls are TRBV6-1 and TRBJ2-3; a weak D match, TRBD2 (7 bases). Germline CDR1 reads MNHNS; CDR2 reads SASEGT. There are 11 residues in the CDR3. V lost 7 bases and J 9 bases, leaving 11 bases between the germline ends. Here the CDR3 reads CASKGGGTQYF. Here the CDR3 DNA reads TGTGCCAGCAAGGGGGGAGGGACGCAGTATTTT.

As DNA, the CDR3 is TGTGCCAGCAGCTCGGGACAGGGGGCTGAAAAACTGTTTTTT. This encodes CASSSGQGAEKLFF. This chain connects TRBV5-4 to TRBJ1-4, with 12 bases aligning to TRBD1. The V gene's germline CDR1 is SGHNT and CDR2 YYREEE (reference sequence). Trimming at V came to 3 bases and at J to 7 bases, leaving 1 base not matched to a gene. The CDR3 is 14 amino acids.

This rearrangement joins TRBV2 to TRBJ2-1; 8 bases are shared with TRBD2. After removal of 6 bases from V and 2 bases from J, the junction contained 12 bases not matched to a gene. CDR3 length: 17 amino acids. Looked up from germline, CDR1 is SNHLY and CDR2 is FYNNEI. The CDR3 here is CASSGRLAQDTYNEQFF. CDR3 nucleotide sequence: TGTGCCAGCAGCGGGAGACTAGCGCAGGACACCTACAATGAGCAGTTCTTC.

This chain connects TRBV28 to TRBJ2-7, with D unclear. The CDR3 has 14 residues. The germline CDR1 and CDR2 sequences are MDHEN and SYDVKM. V lost 6 bases and J 2 bases, leaving 14 bases between the germline ends. CDR3 sequence reads: CASSPPGPTYEQYF. In DNA form, the CDR3 reads TGTGCCAGCAGCCCCCCTGGGCCGACCTACGAGCAGTACTTC.

V is TRBV5-4 and J is TRBJ2-1; 9 nucleotides match TRBD1. V shed 1 base and J 10 bases; nucleotides not matched to a gene: 9. The CDR3 has 15 amino acids. The V gene's germline CDR1 is SGHNT and CDR2 YYREEE (reference sequence). CDR3 region: CASSLRTGDPWEQFF. The CDR3 nucleotides are TGTGCCAGCAGCTTGAGGACAGGGGACCCCTGGGAGCAGTTCTTC.

This chain joins TRBV15 and TRBJ2-1, with D tentatively TRBD2 (5 bases). This CDR3 comprises 16 residues. Looked up from germline, CDR1 is LNHNV and CDR2 is YYDKDF (reference sequence). Trimming removed 1 base at V and 6 bases at J, with 16 bases between. CDR3 amino acids: CATSRGGSVSRNEQFF. The CDR3 DNA follows: TGTGCCACCAGCAGAGGCGGGTCGGTCTCCCGCAATGAGCAGTTCTTC.

J is TRBJ2-3 and V is TRBV11-2; 10 bases fit TRBD1. CDR1 SGHAT and CDR2 FQNNGV come from the germline V gene. The CDR3 contains 14 residues. V was clipped by 6 bases and J by 6 bases; unmatched bases: 6. The CDR3, as DNA: TGTGCCAGCAGTCCAGGGACAGGGGCGGATACGCAGTATTTT. Protein product: CASSPGTGADTQYF. The variable domain in full, with the rest retrieved from reference TRBV11-2 and TRBJ2-3, is EAGVAQSPRYKIIEKRQSVAFWCNPISGHATLYWYQQILGQGPKLLIQFQNNGVVDDSQLPKDRFSAERLKGVDSTLKIQPAKLEDSAVYLCASSPGTGADTQYFGPGTRLTVL.

The chain employs TRBV7-2 and TRBJ2-1; D assignment may be TRBD1 or TRBD2 (5 bases each). This CDR3 is 16 amino acids long. Per germline, CDR1 SGHTA and CDR2 FQGNSA. V lost 3 bases and J 6 bases, leaving 18 bases between the germline ends. The CDR3 DNA is TGTGCCAGCAGCTTGGGGTTCGGGGCTAGTTTCAATGAGCAGTTCTTC. Protein: CASSLGFGASFNEQFF.

This chain uses TRBV28 with TRBJ1-2; 8 nucleotides match TRBD1. The CDR3 spans 15 residues. Trimming at V came to 3 bases and at J to 4 bases, leaving 7 bases not matched to a gene. Germline V gene lookup returns CDR1 MDHEN and CDR2 SYDVKM. The DNA of the CDR3 is TGTGCCAGCAGTTTTAGTTCGGGGACAGGCTATGGCTACACCTTC. Translation gives CASSFSSGTGYGYTF.

The J gene is TRBJ2-7, the V gene TRBV7-8; maybe TRBD1 (5 bases). Germline CDR1 is SGHVS and CDR2 is FQNEAQ. This CDR3 is built from 13 residues. Between the trimmed V and J ends, which lost 2 bases and 2 bases, there was a span of 7 bases. The CDR3 here is CASSLPRAYEQYF. The CDR3 DNA reads as TGTGCCAGCAGCTTACCCAGGGCCTACGAGCAGTACTTC.

The rearrangement joins TRBV19 to TRBJ2-2, with TRBD2 identical over 9 bases. Trimming at V came to 2 bases and at J to 7 bases, leaving 8 bases not matched to a gene. The CDR3 has 16 amino acids. Germline V gene lookup returns CDR1 LNHDA and CDR2 SQIVND (reference sequence). The CDR3 region has the DNA TGTGCCAGTAGTATAAGTCCAAGCGGGAGGATCGGGGAGCTGTTTTTT. Translation gives CASSISPSGRIGELFF.

J is TRBJ2-7 and V is TRBV10-3; weak D call: TRBD1 (7 bases). The germline CDR1 and CDR2 sequences are ENHRY and SYGVKD. The V and J ends lost 11 bases and 2 bases respectively, with 16 bases between them. This CDR3 comprises 13 residues. The DNA of the CDR3 is TGTGCCGGGCGGCAGGGGGGCGCCTACGAGCAGTACTTC. Translated, it gives CAGRQGGAYEQYF.

The rearrangement links TRBV9 to TRBJ2-1, with D perhaps matching TRBD1 or TRBD2 (5 bases each). Trimming pared 0 bases from V and 4 bases from J, leaving 14 bases between. CDR1 SGDLS and CDR2 YYNGEE come from the germline V gene. This CDR3 is 16 amino acids long. In DNA form, the CDR3 reads TGTGCCAGCAGCGTAGATGTACGGGGCTCATACAATGAGCAGTTCTTC. Its translation is CASSVDVRGSYNEQFF.

Only a few counts were recorded for this clone. The chain carries TRBV7-6 and TRBJ1-1; D remains unclear. Germline values: CDR1 SGHVS, CDR2 FNYEAQ. The CDR3 has 13 residues. The V end lost 6 bases, the J end lost 6 bases, and 14 bases lay between the germline ends. The CDR3: CASSRALGAEAFF. In DNA form, the CDR3 reads TGTGCCAGCAGTCGGGCCCTTGGGGCTGAAGCTTTCTTT.

The chain carries TRBV9 and TRBJ2-7; 8 nucleotides align to TRBD1. The CDR3 is made up of 15 amino acids. J was trimmed by 1 base and V by 0 bases; bases with no gene match: 3. Germline loops: CDR1 SGDLS, CDR2 YYNGEE. For the CDR3, the DNA is TGTGCCAGCAGCGTAGTCAGGGGGCCTTCCTACGAGCAGTACTTC. This codes for CASSVVRGPSYEQYF.

The rearrangement links TRBV5-1 to TRBJ2-1, with 10 bases fitting TRBD2. The CDR3 has 16 amino acids. With V trimmed by 2 bases and J by 6 bases, 8 bases remained unmatched. Per the germline V gene, CDR1 is SGHRS and CDR2 is YFSETQ. As DNA, the CDR3 is TGCGCCAGCAGCTTACCGGCTAGCGGGAGTGGCAATGAGCAGTTCTTC. Its translation: CASSLPASGSGNEQFF.

V usage is TRBV9 and J usage is TRBJ2-3; TRBD2 matches at 16 bases. Germline V gene sequence: CDR1 SGDLS, CDR2 YYNGEE. The CDR3 consists of 19 residues. V trimming: 3 bases; J trimming: 4 bases; junction bases outside the gene matches: 11. The CDR3 reads CASSALGTSGRAFPDTQYF. Here the CDR3 DNA reads TGTGCCAGCAGCGCCCTAGGGACTAGCGGGAGGGCCTTCCCAGATACGCAGTATTTT.

CDR3 sequence: CASSAAGSGTGELFF. CDR3 DNA sequence: TGTGCCAGCAGTGCAGCGGGATCTGGTACCGGGGAGCTGTTTTTT. The J gene is TRBJ2-2, the V gene TRBV2, with 7 bases aligning to TRBD2. Germline V CDR1 and CDR2: SNHLY, FYNNEI. The junction had 7 bases not matched to a gene; V was cut back by 4 bases and J by 5 bases. The CDR3 extends over 15 amino acids.

This clone was counted once. This chain links TRBV30 with TRBJ2-7, with 10 bases identical to TRBD1. The germline V gene has CDR1 GTSNPN and CDR2 SVGIG (reference sequence). The CDR3 runs to 14 residues. Trimming took 3 bases from V and 1 from J; bases not matched to a gene: 3. This CDR3 reads CAWRRDRGSYEQYF. DNA of the CDR3: TGTGCCTGGAGAAGGGACAGGGGATCCTACGAGCAGTACTTC.

Turning to this clone: Other DNA sequences in the sample encode the same CDR3. This rearrangement joins TRBV18 to TRBJ2-7; 11 bases are shared with TRBD1. The CDR3 has 17 residues. V lost 1 base, J lost 2 bases, and 7 bases stayed unmatched. CDR1 and CDR2 from the germline V gene are KGHSH and LQKENI. The CDR3 DNA reads as TGTGCCAGCTCACCACTCACTCCGGGACAGGGGGCCTACGAGCAGTACTTC. Encoded protein: CASSPLTPGQGAYEQYF.

This chain uses TRBV6-5 with TRBJ1-3; D unclear. CDR3 size: 13 residues. The germline V gene encodes CDR1 MNHEY and CDR2 SVGAGI. Trimming shortened V by 5 bases and J by 2 bases, and 7 bases separated the two germline ends. DNA of the CDR3: TGTGCCAGCAGTCCGACCCCTGGAAACACCATATATTTT. Its protein is CASSPTPGNTIYF.

The rearrangement uses TRBV10-3 and TRBJ2-2; 12 bases agree with TRBD1. The CDR3 runs to 18 residues. Germline CDR1 reads ENHRY; CDR2 reads SYGVKD. The junction had 11 bases not matched to a gene; V was cut back by 9 bases and J by 0 bases. CDR3 DNA sequence: TGTGCCATAGGGCTACCGGGACAGGGGGCCTCGAACACCGGGGAGCTGTTTTTT. This gives the protein CAIGLPGQGASNTGELFF.

The chain couples TRBV20-1 to TRBJ1-3; D remains unclear. The germline CDR1 and CDR2 sequences are DFQATT and SNEGSKA (reference sequence). The CDR3 has 11 amino acids. V gave up 6 bases and J gave up 1 base, with 4 bases separating them. The CDR3 loop is CSAASGNTIYF. CDR3 nucleotides: TGCAGTGCCGCATCTGGAAACACCATATATTTT.

V is TRBV28 and J is TRBJ2-3; 7 nucleotides agree with TRBD2. Per germline, CDR1 MDHEN and CDR2 SYDVKM. J lost 6 bases, V lost 4 bases, and 13 bases had no gene match. The CDR3 spans 16 residues. The CDR3 DNA reads as TGTGCCAGCAGTTCGGCTAGCGGTACCTGGCGGGATACGCAGTATTTT. Encoded protein: CASSSASGTWRDTQYF. Looking up the rest from reference TRBV28 and TRBJ2-3 gives the full variable domain: DVKVTQSSRYLVKRTGEKVFLECVQDMDHENMFWYRQDPGLGLRLIYFSYDVKMKEKGDIPEGYSVSREKKERFSLILESASTNQTSMYLCASSSASGTWRDTQYFGPGTRLTVL.

The rearrangement links TRBV7-9 to TRBJ2-7, with D maybe TRBD2 (6 bases). Per germline, CDR1 SEHNR and CDR2 FQNEAQ (reference sequence). V was cut by 2 bases and J by 6 bases, with 14 bases left in between. The CDR3 length is 14 residues. The CDR3 bases are TGTGCCAGCAGCTTACGGGGGACTCCCGGCGAGCAGTACTTC. Translation: CASSLRGTPGEQYF.

The V call is TRBV14, the J call TRBJ2-7; the match to TRBD2 covers 10 bases. This CDR3 spans 16 amino acids. The V gene's germline CDR1 is SGHDN and CDR2 FVKESK. Trimming cost V 1 base and J 5 bases; bases outside gene matches: 8. The CDR3 here is CASSQGRLAGVDEQYF. CDR3 coding DNA: TGTGCCAGCAGCCAAGGCAGGCTAGCGGGAGTTGACGAGCAGTACTTC.

This rearrangement joins TRBV6-1 to TRBJ1-3; D perhaps matches TRBD1 (6 bases). This CDR3 region has 14 residues. CDR1 is MNHNS, CDR2 SASEGT, per germline. Between the trimmed V and J ends, which lost 8 bases and 3 bases, there was a span of 14 bases. CDR3 amino acids: CASQQGGVGNTIYF. DNA for the CDR3: TGTGCCAGCCAACAGGGTGGAGTTGGAAACACCATATATTTT.

This clone was seen only a few times. The rearrangement links TRBV7-2 to TRBJ1-2; D is ambiguous. Trimming left V 1 base short and J 4 bases short, with 10 bases between. Looked up from germline, CDR1 is SGHTA and CDR2 is FQGNSA. This CDR3 spans 14 amino acids. The CDR3 is CASSLERVGYGYTF. The CDR3 DNA reads TGTGCCAGCAGCTTAGAGCGGGTGGGCTATGGCTACACCTTC.